The 9 T cell receptor beta chains below were found in one sample sequenced in a study of T cell changes during pregnancy in multiple sclerosis. Profiled with immunoSEQ multiplex PCR; TCRdb holds only in-frame clones, not every one. The table has over 45,000 clones, around 92% seen once. The specimen was CD4+ T cells from peripheral blood mononuclear cells, collected after pregnancy. Every receptor here comes from a female donor with multiple sclerosis, enrolled in a pregnancy study.

About this clone: Distinct nucleotide sequences in the sample also encode this CDR3. V is TRBV5-1 and J is TRBJ2-2, with 8 bases aligning to TRBD2. Germline assignment: CDR1 SGHRS and CDR2 YFSETQ. The CDR3 is 16 residues long. Trimming removed 0 bases from V and 6 bases from J; junction bases left unmatched: 7. The chain's CDR3 is CASSLGVAGSSGELFF. In DNA form, the CDR3 reads TGCGCCAGCAGCTTGGGGGTAGCGGGAAGTTCCGGGGAGCTGTTTTTT. The entire variable domain, with the rest obtained from reference TRBV5-1 and TRBJ2-2, is as follows: KAGVTQTPRYLIKTRGQQVTLSCSPISGHRSVSWYQQTPGQGLQFLFEYFSETQRNKGNFPGRFSGRQFSNSRSEMNVSTLELGDSALYLCASSLGVAGSSGELFFGEGSRLTVL.

The chain joins TRBV7-9 to TRBJ2-3, with 7 bases fitting TRBD2. With V trimmed by 2 bases and J by 3 bases, 5 bases remained unmatched. The germline CDR1 and CDR2 sequences are SEHNR and FQNEAQ (reference sequence). This CDR3 contains 15 residues. CDR3 protein: CASSLKGGETDTQYF. CDR3 DNA: TGTGCCAGCAGCTTAAAGGGAGGGGAAACAGATACGCAGTATTTT.

This clone was detected only once. The chain carries TRBV13 and TRBJ2-3; 10 nucleotides align to TRBD2. Germline V gives CDR1 PRHDT, CDR2 FYEKMQ (reference sequence). V dropped 4 bases and J dropped 5; count of bases not matched to a gene: 18. The CDR3 sequence is 19 residues long. The CDR3 region is CASSYLAGGLPKAGDTQYF. For the CDR3, the DNA is TGTGCCAGCAGCTACTTAGCGGGAGGCCTTCCTAAAGCGGGAGATACGCAGTATTTT. Complete variable domain (other parts from reference TRBV13 and TRBJ2-3): AAGVIQSPRHLIKEKRETATLKCYPIPRHDTVYWYQQGPGQDPQFLISFYEKMQSDKGSIPDRFSAQQFSDYHSELNMSSLELGDSALYFCASSYLAGGLPKAGDTQYFGPGTRLTVL.

The chain joins TRBV9 to TRBJ2-1, with 7 bases fitting TRBD2. Per the germline V gene, CDR1 is SGDLS and CDR2 is YYNGEE. V gave up 2 bases and J gave up 8 bases; unmatched junction bases: 10. The CDR3 has 15 amino acids. The CDR3 reads CASSVAGVGADEQFF. Here the CDR3 DNA reads TGTGCCAGCAGCGTTGCGGGAGTGGGTGCGGATGAGCAGTTCTTC. Together with reference TRBV9 and TRBJ2-1, the CDR3 gives the full variable domain: DSGVTQTPKHLITATGQRVTLRCSPRSGDLSVYWYQQSLDQGLQFLIQYYNGEERAKGNILERFSAQQFPDLHSELNLSSLELGDSALYFCASSVAGVGADEQFFGPGTRLTVL.

The V gene is TRBV5-6, the J gene TRBJ2-7; TRBD2 aligns across 10 bases. J lost 4 bases, V lost 4 bases, and 8 bases had no gene match. This CDR3 has 15 residues. Per germline, CDR1 SGHDT and CDR2 YYEEEE. CDR3 coding DNA: TGTGCCAGCAGCAGTGTAGCGGGAGGCAGGTACGAGCAGTACTTC. Translated: CASSSVAGGRYEQYF.

The genes are TRBV5-6 and TRBJ1-2; D not resolved. Per germline, CDR1 SGHDT and CDR2 YYEEEE. Trimming removed 3 bases at V and 7 bases at J, with 13 bases between. The CDR3 runs 13 residues. As DNA, the CDR3 is TGTGCCAGCAGCTCGGTAGGGAGTACTGGCTACACCTTC. Amino acids: CASSSVGSTGYTF.

The rearrangement uses TRBV5-4 and TRBJ1-1, with a tentative D call TRBD1 (6 bases). The CDR3 totals 13 residues. CDR1 and CDR2 (germline): SGHNT, YYREEE (reference sequence). The V and J ends lost 5 bases and 1 base respectively, with 9 bases between them. CDR3 nucleotide sequence: TGTGCCAGCAGATACAGGGAGAACACTGAAGCTTTCTTT. As protein: CASRYRENTEAFF.

This clone showed up just once. The V and J genes are TRBV7-2 and TRBJ2-2, with TRBD2 matching over 9 bases. The germline gives CDR1 SGHTA, CDR2 FQGNSA. This CDR3 region has 16 residues. V was clipped by 5 bases and J by 6 bases; unmatched bases: 10. In DNA, the CDR3 is TGTGCCAGCAGCCCCTTCGGCGGGAGGGTGGCCGGGGAGCTGTTTTTT. This gives the protein CASSPFGGRVAGELFF.

CDR3: CASSLPGVGRGSNEQFF. The CDR3 DNA reads as TGTGCCAGCAGCTTACCGGGGGTCGGGAGGGGAAGTAATGAGCAGTTCTTC. The rearrangement uses TRBV7-3 and TRBJ2-1; 8 nucleotides agree with TRBD2. The J segment lost 7 bases and the V segment lost 2 bases, leaving 13 bases of the junction unmatched. CDR1 is SGHTA, CDR2 FQGTGA, per germline. This CDR3 has 17 residues.